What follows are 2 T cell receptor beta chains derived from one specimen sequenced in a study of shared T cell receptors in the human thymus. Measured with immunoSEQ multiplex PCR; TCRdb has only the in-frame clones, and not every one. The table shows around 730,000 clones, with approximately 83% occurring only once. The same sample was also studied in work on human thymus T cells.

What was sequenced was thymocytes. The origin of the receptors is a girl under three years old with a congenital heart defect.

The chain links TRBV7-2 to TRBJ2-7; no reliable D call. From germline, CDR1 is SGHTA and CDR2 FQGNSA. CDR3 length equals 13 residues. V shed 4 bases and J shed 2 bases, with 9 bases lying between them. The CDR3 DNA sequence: TGTGCCAGCAGCTCAACCGCTACCTACGAGCAGTACTTC. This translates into CASSSTATYEQYF.

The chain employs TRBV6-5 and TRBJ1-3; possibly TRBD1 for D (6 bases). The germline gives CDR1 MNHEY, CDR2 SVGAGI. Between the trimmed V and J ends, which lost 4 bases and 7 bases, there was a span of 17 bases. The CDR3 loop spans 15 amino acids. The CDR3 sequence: CASSSRTEPQNTIYF. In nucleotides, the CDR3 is TGTGCCAGCAGTTCACGGACAGAACCACAGAACACCATATATTTT.